One and the same sample provided the 32 T cell receptor beta chains below, sequenced in a study of shared T cell receptors in the human thymus (dated by TCRdb to 2020 to 2023). The method was the immunoSEQ multiplex PCR assay. Drawn from immuneACCESS, this table holds only the in-frame rearrangements with V and J called that TCRdb kept. Clones are partly lost; checked studies trace under half to an unresolved V gene and leave the rest unexplained. The sample table shows 650,000 to 950,000 clones, and 75% to 90% are seen once. The ten biggest clones cover more than 0.008% of the sample. These data were also reused for a study on human thymus T cells.

The sample consisted of thymocytes. The receptors were gathered from a girl in the first two years of life with a congenital heart defect. Donor details come from another sample of the same person, matched by shared clones.

Worth noting for this clone: One junction end disagrees with the germline gene, perhaps due to a read error. The chain is built from TRBV10-3 and TRBJ2-3; 9 positions match TRBD1. The CDR3 totals 16 residues. CDR1 is ENHRY, CDR2 SYGVKD, per germline. The CDR3: CAVRFGTGPGLDTQYF. Written as DNA, the CDR3 is TGTGCCGTCAGATTCGGGACAGGGCCGGGACTCGATACGCAGTATTTT.

As to this clone: This CDR3 is missing its conserved last phenylalanine or tryptophan, likely due to a read error. Because the CDR3's place on the DNA is in doubt, the DNA is left out and the CDR3 is given as listed by TCRdb. The chain combines TRBV29-1 with TRBJ1-4. Germline V gene data show CDR1 as SQVTM and CDR2 as ANQGSEA. The CDR3 adds up to 12 amino acids, both ends counted. The CDR3 sequence: CSVEDRYGGTYI.

This clone has only a few counts. The CDR3 here is CASSERPDRADPEAFF. The CDR3 nucleotides are TGTGCCAGCAGCGAGCGCCCCGACAGGGCCGATCCTGAAGCTTTCTTT. This rearrangement joins TRBV11-2 to TRBJ1-1; TRBD1 matches 7 bases. This CDR3 has 16 amino acids. The junction had 15 bases not matched to a gene; V was cut back by 5 bases and J by 6 bases. Germline V gene lookup returns CDR1 SGHAT and CDR2 FQNNGV.

The J gene is TRBJ1-1, the V gene TRBV15, with TRBD1 identical over 8 bases. The CDR3 has 15 amino acids. Germline-derived CDR1 and CDR2 are LNHNV and YYDKDF (reference sequence). V lost 2 bases to trimming and J lost 6 bases; unmatched junction nucleotides: 8. CDR3 sequence (DNA): TGTGCCACCAGCAGACGGACAGGGATGGGGGCTGAAGCTTTCTTT. Its protein product is CATSRRTGMGAEAFF.

The genes are TRBV6-5 and TRBJ2-5; no clear D. The last part of the DNA fits TRBJ2-7 better; the J call may be wrong. CDR3 length: 14 residues. Per the germline V gene, CDR1 is MNHEY and CDR2 is SVGAGI. The CDR3 DNA reads as TGTGCCAGCAGTTACAGATACCAACTCTACGAGCAGTACTTC. Its protein product is CASSYRYQLYEQYF.

The chain joins TRBV7-6 to TRBJ2-3, with TRBD1 matching over 8 bases. Germline V lookup: CDR1 SGHVS, CDR2 FNYEAQ. The J segment lost 3 bases and the V segment lost 1 base, leaving 12 bases of the junction unmatched. The CDR3 covers 18 residues. CDR3 residues: CASSLGLKHRGCTDTQYF. The CDR3 DNA follows: TGTGCCAGCAGCTTAGGCCTCAAACACAGGGGGTGTACAGATACGCAGTATTTT.

This sequence joins TRBV15 and TRBJ2-1, with a weak D call TRBD1 (6 bases). This CDR3 spans 15 amino acids. The germline CDR1 and CDR2 sequences are LNHNV and YYDKDF (reference sequence). Between the trimmed V and J ends, which lost 6 bases and 8 bases, there was a span of 20 bases. As DNA, the CDR3 is TGTGCCACCAGGAGGGACAAACGGTTTAGGGATGAGCAGTTCTTC. Translation: CATRRDKRFRDEQFF.

The chain carries TRBV6-6 and TRBJ1-1; 7 nucleotides match TRBD1. The CDR3 has 15 amino acids. CDR1 is MNHNY and CDR2 is SVGAGI in the germline V gene (reference sequence). V lost 6 bases and J lost 0; bases outside the gene matches: 7. CDR3 sequence reads: CASRPHRGMNTEAFF. DNA of the CDR3: TGTGCCAGCAGACCCCACAGGGGTATGAACACTGAAGCTTTCTTT.

This chain uses TRBV5-4 with TRBJ1-4; D is ambiguous. Germline CDR1 is SGHNT and CDR2 is YYREEE (reference sequence). V gave up 4 bases and J gave up 0 bases, with 7 bases separating them. The CDR3 is 14 residues long. This chain's CDR3 is CASSPTATNEKLFF. CDR3 nucleotide sequence: TGTGCCAGCAGCCCGACTGCAACTAATGAAAAACTGTTTTTT.

The chain employs TRBV5-4 and TRBJ2-1; 9 positions agree with TRBD2. CDR3 length equals 17 residues. CDR1 and CDR2 (germline): SGHNT, YYREEE (reference sequence). Trimming cost V 0 bases and J 9 bases; bases outside gene matches: 13. The chain's CDR3 is CASSLVSSSGGSVEQFF. Here the CDR3 DNA reads TGTGCCAGCAGCTTGGTCTCGAGTAGCGGGGGAAGTGTTGAGCAGTTCTTC.

The sample holds one count of this clone. The chain employs TRBV12-5 and TRBJ2-7, with D possibly TRBD1 on 7 matching bases. Germline V gene sequence: CDR1 LGHNT, CDR2 FRNRAP. The CDR3 length is 13 residues. Trimming took off 3 bases at V and 6 bases at J, with 12 bases between the two ends. In DNA, the CDR3 is TGTGCTAGTGGTTTTGACAGGGAGGCCGAGCAGTACTTC. Amino acid sequence: CASGFDREAEQYF.

This rearrangement joins TRBV6-5 to TRBJ2-1, with 7 bases that match TRBD2. V dropped 2 bases and J dropped 5; count of bases not matched to a gene: 6. The CDR3 has 15 amino acids. Germline V CDR1 and CDR2: MNHEY, SVGAGI. CDR3 amino acids: CASSYGPSGNNEQFF. The CDR3 DNA reads TGTGCCAGCAGTTACGGGCCTAGCGGAAACAATGAGCAGTTCTTC.

This clone was recorded only once. The DNA of the CDR3 is TGCGCCAGCAGCCAATGGGGACAGTCCCGAAATTCACCCCTCCACTTT. This sequence encodes CASSQWGQSRNSPLHF. The chain carries TRBV4-1 and TRBJ1-6; TRBD1 matches 7 bases. There are 16 residues in the CDR3. CDR1 is MGHRA, CDR2 YSYEKL, per germline. The ends lost 2 bases at V and 7 bases at J; junction bases unmatched: 8.

The chain combines TRBV28 with TRBJ2-1; 7 positions agree with TRBD2. Trimming removed 6 bases from V and 4 bases from J; junction bases left unmatched: 3. The CDR3 runs 13 residues. Germline values: CDR1 MDHEN, CDR2 SYDVKM. DNA of the CDR3: TGTGCCAGCAGAAGCGGGGTATACAATGAGCAGTTCTTC. Amino acids: CASRSGVYNEQFF.

This sequence joins TRBV6-1 and TRBJ2-3, with a tentative D call TRBD2 (5 bases). Per germline, CDR1 MNHNS and CDR2 SASEGT. The CDR3 extends over 12 amino acids. V gave up 4 bases and J gave up 11 bases, with 13 bases separating them. CDR3 sequence: CASSAQRIVQYF. The CDR3 nucleotides are TGTGCCAGCAGTGCCCAGCGGATCGTGCAGTATTTT.

This CDR3 is CASSFSQGGGYTF. The DNA for the CDR3 is TGTGCCAGCAGTTTTAGTCAGGGAGGTGGCTACACCTTC. The V and J genes are TRBV27 and TRBJ1-2; perhaps TRBD1 as D (5 bases). The CDR3 length is 13 residues. Germline V gene sequence: CDR1 MNHEY, CDR2 SMNVEV (reference sequence). Deletions cut 3 bases from V and 7 bases from J, with 12 bases between.

V and J are TRBV27 and TRBJ1-1, with D tentatively TRBD1 (5 bases). Germline V CDR1 and CDR2: MNHEY, SMNVEV (reference sequence). Trimming removed 5 bases at V and 10 bases at J, with 17 bases between. CDR3 length equals 13 residues. Here the CDR3 DNA reads TGTGCCAGCAGTCTAACCGACCGACAGCTAGCTTTCTTT. Residues: CASSLTDRQLAFF.

The genes are TRBV5-1 and TRBJ2-7; D gene unclear. This CDR3 has 13 residues. Germline V gene sequence: CDR1 SGHRS, CDR2 YFSETQ. V lost 4 bases and J 2 bases, leaving 10 bases between the germline ends. The CDR3 sequence is CASSLRDPYEQYF. CDR3 DNA: TGCGCCAGCAGCCTGAGAGATCCCTACGAGCAGTACTTC.

This chain uses TRBV6-1 with TRBJ2-3; TRBD2 matches at 10 bases. This CDR3 comprises 16 residues. Germline CDR1 MNHNS, CDR2 SASEGT. With 2 bases clipped from V and 4 bases from J, the junction kept 6 bases outside the gene matches. CDR3 residues: CASSEKSGGGADTQYF. The CDR3, as DNA: TGTGCCAGCAGTGAAAAGAGCGGGGGGGGTGCAGATACGCAGTATTTT.

About this clone: The germline gene is not matched at one end of the junction; a read error may be the cause. This sample includes further DNA sequences coding for the same CDR3. This rearrangement joins TRBV5-6 to TRBJ1-2; 8 positions match TRBD1. The CDR3 runs 17 residues. The germline CDR1 and CDR2 sequences are SGHDT and YYEEEE. The CDR3 sequence is CASSLVILGTGYYGYTF. In nucleotides, the CDR3 is TGTGCCAGCAGCTTGGTTATTTTAGGGACAGGATACTATGGTTACACCTTC. Drawing the rest from reference TRBV5-6 and TRBJ1-2, the complete variable domain is DAGVTQSPTHLIKTRGQQVTLRCSPKSGHDTVSWYQQALGQGPQFIFQYYEEEERQRGNFPDRFSGHQFPNYSSELNVNALLLGDSALYLCASSLVILGTGYYGYTFGSGTRLTVV.

The rearrangement uses TRBV28 and TRBJ1-3, with D possibly being TRBD1 (6 bases). Trimming cost V 7 bases and J 1 base, with 14 bases left between them. This CDR3 is 15 amino acids long. Germline V gene sequence: CDR1 MDHEN, CDR2 SYDVKM. CDR3 nucleotide sequence: TGTGCCAGCACCCTCAAAACAGGGTCTGGAAACACCATATATTTT. Amino acid sequence: CASTLKTGSGNTIYF.

The chain carries TRBV27 and TRBJ2-1; 13 bases map to TRBD2. Germline V gives CDR1 MNHEY, CDR2 SMNVEV (reference sequence). Losses at the gene ends were 3 bases for V and 0 bases for J; bases not matched to a gene: 14. CDR3 length equals 21 residues. The CDR3 loop is CASSLVRITSGGGSSYNEQFF. CDR3 nucleotide sequence: TGTGCCAGCAGTTTGGTGCGCATAACTAGCGGGGGGGGGAGCTCCTACAATGAGCAGTTCTTC.

This clone was seen more than once but under ten times. The chain has TRBV20-1 and TRBJ1-5; D possibly corresponds to TRBD1 (6 bases). Looked up from germline, CDR1 is DFQATT and CDR2 is SNEGSKA (reference sequence). Deletions cut 5 bases from V and 7 bases from J, with 9 bases between. The CDR3 runs to 11 residues. In nucleotides, the CDR3 is TGCAGTGCTGGGGACATCCAGCCCCAGCATTTT. Its translation: CSAGDIQPQHF.

The CDR3 loop is CASSDGTEVPMNTEAFF. The DNA of the CDR3 is TGTGCCAGCAGTGACGGGACAGAAGTACCTATGAACACTGAAGCTTTCTTT. The V call is TRBV6-1, the J call TRBJ1-1; 7 bases are shared with TRBD1. CDR3 length equals 17 residues. The V gene's germline CDR1 is MNHNS and CDR2 SASEGT. V shed 3 bases and J 0 bases; nucleotides not matched to a gene: 10.

This chain links TRBV6-1 with TRBJ1-4; 9 bases are shared with TRBD1. Germline CDR1 MNHNS, CDR2 SASEGT. The length of the CDR3 is 13 residues. V shed 6 bases, J shed 12 bases, and the junction held 8 bases outside the gene matches. CDR3: CASRVQGAEELFF. The DNA for the CDR3 is TGTGCCAGCAGAGTACAGGGGGCGGAGGAACTGTTTTTT.

The chain carries TRBV5-8 and TRBJ1-1; D gene ambiguous. The CDR3 sequence is 13 residues long. Trimming stripped 3 bases from V and 1 base from J, with 7 bases between. In germline, CDR1 is SGHTS, CDR2 YDEGEE. The DNA for the CDR3 is TGTGCCAGCAGCTACTACCCGAACACTGAAGCTTTCTTT. Its protein product is CASSYYPNTEAFF.

This chain uses TRBV5-6 with TRBJ2-3; D is perhaps TRBD1 (5 bases). This CDR3 is 16 amino acids long. V was clipped by 4 bases and J by 0 bases, with 15 bases between them. Per germline, CDR1 SGHDT and CDR2 YYEEEE. For the CDR3, the DNA is TGTGCCAGCAGCCCCGGACACCTATCTAGCACAGATACGCAGTATTTT. It codes for CASSPGHLSSTDTQYF.

The chain has TRBV6-5 and TRBJ2-3; D unresolved. Germline CDR1 and CDR2: MNHEY and SVGAGI. The CDR3 totals 14 residues. Trimming removed 6 bases at V and 4 bases at J, with 14 bases between. The CDR3 bases are TGTGCCAGCAGCCACCCTATGGGCCCAGATACGCAGTATTTT. Translated: CASSHPMGPDTQYF.

Only one count was recorded for this clone. The rearrangement uses TRBV9 and TRBJ2-5, with 8 bases aligning to TRBD2. The CDR3 spans 14 residues. CDR1 and CDR2 (germline): SGDLS, YYNGEE. V lost 7 bases and J lost 1; bases outside the gene matches: 6. The CDR3 loop reads CASSSGGGQETQYF. The CDR3 DNA reads as TGTGCCAGCTCGTCGGGAGGGGGCCAAGAGACCCAGTACTTC.

The chain joins TRBV5-1 to TRBJ1-3, with TRBD1 identical over 7 bases. The CDR3 totals 16 residues. Germline lookup yields CDR1 SGHRS and CDR2 YFSETQ. The V segment lost 4 bases and the J segment 8 bases; nucleotides outside the gene matches: 15. This CDR3 is CASSNGTADVKDTIYF. CDR3 nucleotides: TGCGCCAGCAGCAACGGGACAGCGGACGTTAAGGACACCATATATTTT.

V usage is TRBV5-1 and J usage is TRBJ2-5, with TRBD1 matching 12 bases. CDR1 is SGHRS, CDR2 YFSETQ, per germline. The ends lost 0 bases at V and 4 bases at J; junction bases unmatched: 13. This CDR3 region has 19 residues. The CDR3 sequence is CASSLGEGQGAFVVETQYF. The CDR3 coding sequence is TGCGCCAGCAGCTTGGGAGAGGGACAGGGGGCATTTGTGGTAGAGACCCAGTACTTC.

This clone has a handful of counts. This chain uses TRBV27 with TRBJ2-1; possible D gene TRBD2, 6 bases. This CDR3 is built from 13 residues. Between the trimmed V and J ends, which lost 8 bases and 9 bases, there was a span of 17 bases. Germline CDR1 is MNHEY and CDR2 is SMNVEV (reference sequence). The CDR3 sequence: CASEAGPGVEQFF. The CDR3 nucleotides read TGTGCCAGCGAAGCGGGTCCGGGGGTTGAGCAGTTCTTC.